One and the same sample provided the 30 T cell receptor beta chains below, sequenced in a study of blood T cells in healthy people across ages. A second PCR of 7 to 11 cycles used a sample-barcoded 5' primer and a J-beta primer mix. TCRdb passed the 5' RACE reads through MiXCR, listing each CDR3 protein once. The data show 1,800,000 or so distinct CDR3 sequences, approximately 40% seen once. The sample comprised blood. The source of these receptors is a human donor in good health.

The V gene is TRBV29-1, the J gene TRBJ1-1, with 8 bases matching TRBD1. Germline-derived CDR1 and CDR2 are SQVTM and ANQGSEA. Germline trimming cut 6 bases from V and 5 bases from J; bases unmatched to any gene: 11. The CDR3 totals 14 residues. The CDR3 loop reads CSVTGARGRTEAFF. The CDR3 bases are TGCAGCGTGACAGGGGCTCGGGGACGTACTGAAGCTTTCTTT.

V gene TRBV13 combines with J gene TRBJ2-1; tentative D call: TRBD2 (5 bases). In germline, CDR1 is PRHDT, CDR2 FYEKMQ (reference sequence). This CDR3 is built from 13 residues. Trimming left V 1 base short and J 8 bases short, with 9 bases between. The CDR3 is CASSLDGGHEQFF. CDR3 coding DNA: TGTGCCAGCAGCTTAGATGGCGGGCATGAGCAGTTCTTC. Full variable domain (missing parts from reference TRBV13 and TRBJ2-1): AAGVIQSPRHLIKEKRETATLKCYPIPRHDTVYWYQQGPGQDPQFLISFYEKMQSDKGSIPDRFSAQQFSDYHSELNMSSLELGDSALYFCASSLDGGHEQFFGPGTRLTVL.

The rearrangement uses TRBV5-1 and TRBJ2-4; TRBD1 might be the D (6 bases). The CDR3 runs 13 residues. CDR1 SGHRS and CDR2 YFSETQ come from the germline V gene. Trimming removed 1 base at V and 8 bases at J, with 10 bases between. CDR3 DNA sequence: TGCGCCAGCAGCTTGTTAGGGGGAGACATTCAGTACTTC. The encoded protein is CASSLLGGDIQYF.

V and J are TRBV5-1 and TRBJ2-2; D ambiguous. CDR3 length: 16 residues. V was clipped by 1 base and J by 2 bases, with 12 bases between them. The V gene's germline CDR1 is SGHRS and CDR2 YFSETQ. The CDR3 here is CASSLLQPSNTGELFF. In DNA, the CDR3 is TGCGCCAGCAGCTTGTTACAGCCGTCTAACACCGGGGAGCTGTTTTTT.

This chain connects TRBV3-1 to TRBJ1-5; D is unresolved. V was clipped by 3 bases and J by 7 bases, with 13 bases between them. The CDR3 consists of 14 residues. Germline V gene lookup returns CDR1 LGHDT and CDR2 YNNKEL (reference sequence). The CDR3 loop reads CASSHDTFGQPQHF. CDR3 sequence (DNA): TGTGCCAGCAGCCACGACACCTTTGGGCAGCCCCAGCATTTT.

As DNA, the CDR3 is TGTGCCAGCAGTTTCACAGGGCAAACTAACTATGGCTACACCTTC. Protein: CASSFTGQTNYGYTF. This chain uses TRBV12-3 or TRBV12-4 with TRBJ1-2, with a weak D call TRBD1 (6 bases). Trimming left V 3 bases short and J 0 bases short, with 11 bases between. The CDR3 is made up of 15 amino acids.

About this clonotype: A junction end diverges from the germline sequence, so it may reflect a read error. The genes are TRBV2 and TRBJ1-2; D may be TRBD1 (6 bases). The CDR3 runs 15 residues. CDR1 and CDR2 from the germline V gene are SNHLY and FYNNEI. Written as DNA, the CDR3 is TGTGCCAGCAGTGAGGAGGGGGGCGCTAACTATGGCCACACCTTC. It is translated as CASSEEGGANYGHTF.

In regard to this clonotype: One junction end does not reproduce the germline sequence, and a read error may be involved. The chain links TRBV5-5 to TRBJ1-5; D is ambiguous. This CDR3 has 15 residues. Germline V lookup: CDR1 SGHKS, CDR2 YYEKEE (reference sequence). CDR3 sequence: CASSLEASSNQPQHF. CDR3 coding DNA: TGTGCCAGCAGTTTGGAGGCTTCTAGCAATCAGCCCCAGCATTTT.

This rearrangement joins TRBV7-6 to TRBJ2-3, with 8 bases that match TRBD1. CDR1 and CDR2 (germline): SGHVS, FNYEAQ. CDR3 size: 14 residues. V was pared by 3 bases and J by 5 bases, with 4 bases of the junction left unmatched. The CDR3 loop is CASSFTGGRDTQYF. CDR3 coding DNA: TGTGCCAGCAGCTTTACAGGGGGACGAGATACGCAGTATTTT.

The V gene is TRBV5-5, the J gene TRBJ2-1; D may be TRBD2 (7 bases). V was clipped by 4 bases and J by 3 bases, with 14 bases between them. Germline V lookup: CDR1 SGHKS, CDR2 YYEKEE (reference sequence). The CDR3 runs 15 residues. The CDR3 DNA reads TGTGCCAGCAGCCTGCGGGGGCCGCACTACAATGAGCAGTTCTTC. This sequence encodes CASSLRGPHYNEQFF.

This clonotype was counted a few times. CDR3 nucleotides: TGTGCCAGCTCATTATCGATAAGGGGGACTAGCGGGGTGGTGCAGTATTTT. Protein product: CASSLSIRGTSGVVQYF. The gene calls are TRBV6-1 and TRBJ2-3, with 13 bases aligning to TRBD2. CDR1 and CDR2 from the germline V gene are MNHNS and SASEGT. V was clipped by 8 bases and J by 11 bases; unmatched bases: 19. CDR3 length equals 17 residues.

This clonotype was counted once. CDR3 DNA sequence: TGTGCCAGCTCACCCTGGACTAGCGATTCTAATGAGCAGTTCTTC. It is translated as CASSPWTSDSNEQFF. V is TRBV18 and J is TRBJ2-1; TRBD2 agrees at 9 bases. This CDR3 is built from 15 residues. Germline CDR1 KGHSH, CDR2 LQKENI. The V segment lost 3 bases and the J segment 7 bases; nucleotides outside the gene matches: 7.

There are a few counts of this clonotype. This chain joins TRBV29-1 and TRBJ1-2, with D perhaps TRBD1 (5 bases). This CDR3 comprises 13 residues. V lost 6 bases and J 7 bases, leaving 18 bases between the germline ends. Germline V CDR1 and CDR2: SQVTM, ANQGSEA. The chain's CDR3 is CSVGTRGGGGYTF. The CDR3 nucleotides are TGCAGCGTCGGGACGAGGGGTGGGGGTGGCTACACCTTC.

The J gene is TRBJ1-4, the V gene TRBV5-1; TRBD1 is a possible D gene (5 bases). The CDR3 runs 15 residues. Germline V gene data show CDR1 as SGHRS and CDR2 as YFSETQ. Trimming took 4 bases from V and 7 from J, leaving 17 bases between them. CDR3 region: CASSRDPESGEKLFF. The CDR3 DNA follows: TGCGCCAGCAGCCGGGACCCGGAATCTGGTGAAAAACTGTTTTTT.

The V call is TRBV5-6, the J call TRBJ2-3, with D perhaps being TRBD1 or TRBD2 (5 bases each). V lost 1 base and J lost 4, with 16 bases in between. CDR1 is SGHDT, CDR2 YYEEEE, per germline. There are 16 residues in the CDR3. The CDR3 sequence: CASSLWSGRGPDTQYF. The CDR3 DNA is TGTGCCAGCAGCTTGTGGTCGGGACGGGGCCCAGATACGCAGTATTTT.

The V call is TRBV20-1, the J call TRBJ2-7; tentative D call: TRBD1 (5 bases). The J call may be mistaken, given a closer DNA end match to TRBJ2-5. The V gene's germline CDR1 is DFQATT and CDR2 SNEGSKA (reference sequence). The CDR3 contains 13 residues. The CDR3 DNA is TGCAGTGCTCGGCAGCAGGGTTGGGAGACCCAGTACTTC. It codes for CSARQQGWETQYF.

The chain couples TRBV7-7 to TRBJ2-5, with 11 bases matching TRBD2. V shed 5 bases, J shed 5 bases, and the junction held 10 bases outside the gene matches. Germline CDR1 SSHAT, CDR2 FNYEAQ (reference sequence). This CDR3 comprises 16 residues. The CDR3 sequence is CASSPGLAEGRETQYF. The CDR3 DNA sequence: TGTGCCAGCAGCCCGGGACTAGCGGAGGGGCGTGAGACCCAGTACTTC.

V gene TRBV15 combines with J gene TRBJ1-6; TRBD1 matches at 8 bases. V shed 1 base, J shed 9 bases, and the junction held 2 bases outside the gene matches. Germline lookup yields CDR1 LNHNV and CDR2 YYDKDF (reference sequence). The CDR3 length is 14 residues. The CDR3 coding sequence is TGTGCCACCAGCAGAGGCGACAGGGGTTCACCCCTCCACTTT. Translation: CATSRGDRGSPLHF.

This clonotype has just a few counts. The rearrangement links TRBV4-1 to TRBJ2-1, with D possibly matching TRBD2 (5 bases). The V and J ends lost 0 bases and 9 bases respectively, with 9 bases between them. In germline, CDR1 is MGHRA, CDR2 YSYEKL. The CDR3 contains 13 residues. The CDR3 DNA follows: TGCGCCAGCAGCCAAGATACGACTATTGAGCAGTTCTTC. Protein: CASSQDTTIEQFF.

This clonotype turned up a few times. V is TRBV4-3 and J is TRBJ2-1; 8 nucleotides match TRBD2. Germline V lookup: CDR1 LGHNA, CDR2 YSLEER. J gave up 0 bases and V 0 bases, and 10 bases lay outside the gene matches. The CDR3 length is 19 residues. The CDR3 region is CASSQDSGAGELSYNEQFF. The CDR3 DNA reads as TGCGCCAGCAGCCAAGATTCGGGAGCGGGGGAACTCTCCTACAATGAGCAGTTCTTC.

The J gene is TRBJ1-6, the V gene TRBV7-2; TRBD1 might be the D (5 bases). V lost 4 bases and J lost 13, with 17 bases in between. Per the germline V gene, CDR1 is SGHTA and CDR2 is FQGNSA. The CDR3 loop spans 14 amino acids. The CDR3 is CASSSRRGEAPLHF. As DNA, the CDR3 is TGTGCCAGCAGCTCGCGGCGGGGGGAGGCGCCCCTCCACTTT. Based on the CDR3 plus reference TRBV7-2 and TRBJ1-6, the full variable domain is GAGVSQSPSNKVTEKGKDVELRCDPISGHTALYWYRQSLGQGLEFLIYFQGNSAPDKSGLPSDRFSAERTGGSVSTLTIQRTQQEDSAVYLCASSSRRGEAPLHFGNGTRLTVT.

Only a few counts were recorded for this clonotype. The rearrangement uses TRBV9 and TRBJ2-1, with D possibly called TRBD1 or TRBD2 (5 bases each). The CDR3 contains 15 residues. The V end lost 0 bases, the J end lost 3 bases, and 10 bases lay between the germline ends. CDR1 and CDR2 (germline): SGDLS, YYNGEE. The CDR3 DNA follows: TGTGCCAGCAGCGTAGGGGGGTCCCTCTACAATGAGCAGTTCTTC. It yields the protein CASSVGGSLYNEQFF.

The chain is built from TRBV20-1 and TRBJ2-1; no reliable D call. V lost 1 base, J lost 0 bases, and 13 bases lay in between. There are 16 residues in the CDR3. Germline V gene data show CDR1 as DFQATT and CDR2 as SNEGSKA (reference sequence). CDR3: CSARVSRRSSYNEQFF. The DNA for the CDR3 is TGCAGTGCTAGAGTAAGCAGAAGGAGCTCCTACAATGAGCAGTTCTTC.

The chain uses TRBV29-1 and TRBJ2-7; D possibly uses TRBD1 or TRBD2 (5 bases each). The ends were cut back, 5 bases at V and 6 bases at J, with 17 bases in the middle. This CDR3 has 13 residues. Germline loops: CDR1 SQVTM, CDR2 ANQGSEA. CDR3 DNA: TGCAGCGTTTCTGGGGGTTTAAGGAGCGAGCAGTACTTC. It yields the protein CSVSGGLRSEQYF.

The V call is TRBV12-3 or TRBV12-4, the J call TRBJ2-4; 11 bases are shared with TRBD1. The CDR3 is 13 residues long. V lost 5 bases to trimming and J lost 14 bases; unmatched junction nucleotides: 8. CDR3 in DNA: TGTGCCAGCAGTAAGGGGACAGGGGGAAGAGAGTACTTC. Translating gives CASSKGTGGREYF.

This chain joins TRBV4-1 and TRBJ2-2, with D possibly being TRBD1 (5 bases). The germline CDR1 and CDR2 sequences are MGHRA and YSYEKL. This CDR3 is 13 amino acids long. V was cut by 5 bases and J by 8 bases, with 12 bases left in between. In DNA, the CDR3 is TGCGCCAGCAGCGAAGGACAATTTGGGGAGCTGTTTTTT. Residues: CASSEGQFGELFF.

The V call is TRBV4-3, the J call TRBJ1-2; D might be TRBD1 (6 bases). Germline V gene sequence: CDR1 LGHNA, CDR2 YSLEER. V gave up 2 bases and J gave up 3 bases, with 13 bases separating them. The CDR3 is 15 residues long. In nucleotides, the CDR3 is TGCGCCAGCAGCCAACAGGGGTTTTGGGACTATGGCTACACCTTC. Its translation: CASSQQGFWDYGYTF.

This rearrangement joins TRBV12-3 or TRBV12-4 to TRBJ1-1; D remains ambiguous. The V and J ends lost 3 bases and 7 bases respectively, with 6 bases between them. The CDR3 has 11 residues. CDR3 sequence (DNA): TGTGCCAGCAGTTTCTCCCTTGAAGCTTTCTTT. Protein sequence: CASSFSLEAFF.

As for this clonotype: Sequence at one end of the junction differs from germline and may be a read error. The V and J genes are TRBV27 and TRBJ2-4; the D is unclear. The J call may be faulty, since TRBJ2-7 better matches the DNA end. The CDR3 contains 12 residues. Germline V lookup: CDR1 MNHEY, CDR2 SMNVEV (reference sequence). DNA for the CDR3: TGTGCCAACAGTTCCAGCTTCCACGAGCAGTACTTC. It yields the protein CANSSSFHEQYF.

As to this clonotype: Mismatch with germline at one junction end may stem from a read error. The chain carries TRBV20-1 and TRBJ2-1; TRBD1 agrees at 10 bases. Germline V lookup: CDR1 DFQATT, CDR2 SNEGSKA (reference sequence). The CDR3 totals 15 residues. CDR3 loop: CSARARQGARNGQFF. The CDR3 region has the DNA TGCAGTGCTAGAGCTCGACAGGGGGCGAGGAATGGGCAGTTCTTC.